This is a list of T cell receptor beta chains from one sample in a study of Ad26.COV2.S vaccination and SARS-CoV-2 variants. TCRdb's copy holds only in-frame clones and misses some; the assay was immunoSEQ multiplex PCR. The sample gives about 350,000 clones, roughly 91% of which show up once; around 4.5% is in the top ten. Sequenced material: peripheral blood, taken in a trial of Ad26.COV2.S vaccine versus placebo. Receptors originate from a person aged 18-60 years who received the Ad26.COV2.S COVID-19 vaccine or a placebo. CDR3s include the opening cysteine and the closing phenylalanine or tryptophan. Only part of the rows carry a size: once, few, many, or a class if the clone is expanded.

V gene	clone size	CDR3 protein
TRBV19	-	CASSLRYSDNEQFF
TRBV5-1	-	CASSDDSYEQYF
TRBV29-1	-	CSVEGRANYGYTF
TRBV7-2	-	CASSLSGQGAYEQYF
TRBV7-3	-	CASSADSGNTIYF
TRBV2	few	CASSVTQFSSSYNSPLHF
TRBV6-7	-	CALSLIGVPLHF
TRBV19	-	CASDQTGGTGNTIYF
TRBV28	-	CASSVEGWTDTQYF
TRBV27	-	CASSGSTSGRRNEQFF
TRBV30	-	CAWSVRDGGWTGELFF
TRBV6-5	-	CASSYYSGRLNEQFF
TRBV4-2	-	CASSRDREYEQFF
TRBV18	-	CASSPSGQGEAFF
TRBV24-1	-	CATSDSASGSDEQFF
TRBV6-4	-	CASSAGQGYGYTF
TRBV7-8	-	CASSLAAAGQLYNEQFF
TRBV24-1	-	CATSDRTGPKETQYF
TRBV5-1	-	CASSYGLTQFF
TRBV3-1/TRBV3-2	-	CASSQHGGLGPQHF
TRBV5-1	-	CASSFAGSSLEQYF
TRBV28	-	CASSSRLKRRDRVNEQYF
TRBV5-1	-	CASSSLAGVKAGELFF
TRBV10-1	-	CASSESPGSNTGELFF
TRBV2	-	CASSEEETQYF
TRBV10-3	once	CAISGTGVDTQYF
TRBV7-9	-	CASSTGQDGDQPQHF